The clone carrying this T cell receptor (beta chain) occurred once. Its antigen remains unknown. The data were taken from a study of T cells in localized non-small cell lung cancer. General observations from the study: A median of around 57 clones ranked among the top 100 in tumor appeared in adjacent lung. Longer overall survival was associated with a higher density of T cells in the blood. A single tumor region was sequenced, leaving heterogeneity possible. Compared with tumor, uninvolved adjacent lung displayed greater T cell clonality, ranking highest overall.

The CDR3 has 13 amino acids. Per germline, CDR1 SGHAT and CDR2 FQDESV (reference sequence). Trimming cost V 1 base and J 4 bases, with 8 bases left between them. Profiled with immunoSEQ multiplex PCR; TCRdb holds only in-frame clones, not every one. The repertoire holds roughly 34,000 clones, with approximately 84% as singletons. Sample: peripheral blood, taken before any cancer treatment. This receptor was identified in a male donor aged 60 or over with stage III lung adenocarcinoma. The chain combines TRBV11-1 with TRBJ2-7; D is unclear. The CDR3: CASSLEFGYEQYF. For the CDR3, the DNA is TGTGCCAGCAGCTTAGAGTTTGGGTACGAGCAGTACTTC.